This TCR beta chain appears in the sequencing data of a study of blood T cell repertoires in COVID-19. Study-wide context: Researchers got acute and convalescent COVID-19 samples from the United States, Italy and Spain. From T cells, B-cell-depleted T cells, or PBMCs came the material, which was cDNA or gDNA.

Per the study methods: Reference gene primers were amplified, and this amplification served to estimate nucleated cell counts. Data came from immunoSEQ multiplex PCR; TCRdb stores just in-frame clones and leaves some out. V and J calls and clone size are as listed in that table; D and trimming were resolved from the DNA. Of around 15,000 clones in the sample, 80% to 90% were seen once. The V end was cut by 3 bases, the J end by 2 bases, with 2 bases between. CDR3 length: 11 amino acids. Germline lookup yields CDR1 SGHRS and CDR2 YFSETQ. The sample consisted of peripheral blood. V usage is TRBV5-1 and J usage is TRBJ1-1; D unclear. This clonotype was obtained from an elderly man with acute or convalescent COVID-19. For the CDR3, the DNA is TGCGCCAGCAGCTCTAACACTGAAGCTTTCTTT. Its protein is CASSSNTEAFF.